This TCR beta chain came from a study of T cell responses to AZD1222 COVID-19 vaccine. About the research overall: Analyses pooled second doses at about 4 or about 12 weeks.

With regard to this clone: Its target is unknown.

Study-level results: The donor group comprised mostly white British people and more females; the analysis possibly underestimated clonal diversity.

Produced via immunoSEQ multiplex PCR; TCRdb's table is partial and in-frame only. The sample contains about 140,000 clones, 90% of which appear only once. The receptor comes from an adult in good health. The specimen comprised peripheral blood, sampled on day 0 of AZD1222 vaccination.

The CDR3 nucleotides read TGTGCCAGCAGCCAAGATGCGCACCCCCAAGGGGCCCAAGAGACCCAGTACTTC. Protein: CASSQDAHPQGAQETQYF. This sequence joins TRBV14 and TRBJ2-5; tentatively, D is TRBD1 (5 bases). CDR3 length: 18 amino acids. From germline, CDR1 is SGHDN and CDR2 FVKESK. Trimming stripped 0 bases from V and 1 base from J, with 18 bases between.